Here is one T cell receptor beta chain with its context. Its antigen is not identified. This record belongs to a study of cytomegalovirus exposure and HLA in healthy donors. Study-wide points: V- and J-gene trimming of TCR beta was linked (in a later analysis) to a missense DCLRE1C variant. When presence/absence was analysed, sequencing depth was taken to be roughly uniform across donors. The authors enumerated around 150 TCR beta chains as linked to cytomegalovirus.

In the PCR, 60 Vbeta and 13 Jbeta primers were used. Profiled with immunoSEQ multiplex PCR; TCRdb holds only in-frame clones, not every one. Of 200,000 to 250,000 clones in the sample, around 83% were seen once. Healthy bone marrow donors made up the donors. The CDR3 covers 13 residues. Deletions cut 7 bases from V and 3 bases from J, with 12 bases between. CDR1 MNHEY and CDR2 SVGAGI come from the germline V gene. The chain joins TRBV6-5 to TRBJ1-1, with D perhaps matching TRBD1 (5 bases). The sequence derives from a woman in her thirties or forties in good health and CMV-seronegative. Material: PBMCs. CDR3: CASIGGGYTEAFF. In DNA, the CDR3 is TGTGCCAGCATAGGCGGGGGATACACTGAAGCTTTCTTT.